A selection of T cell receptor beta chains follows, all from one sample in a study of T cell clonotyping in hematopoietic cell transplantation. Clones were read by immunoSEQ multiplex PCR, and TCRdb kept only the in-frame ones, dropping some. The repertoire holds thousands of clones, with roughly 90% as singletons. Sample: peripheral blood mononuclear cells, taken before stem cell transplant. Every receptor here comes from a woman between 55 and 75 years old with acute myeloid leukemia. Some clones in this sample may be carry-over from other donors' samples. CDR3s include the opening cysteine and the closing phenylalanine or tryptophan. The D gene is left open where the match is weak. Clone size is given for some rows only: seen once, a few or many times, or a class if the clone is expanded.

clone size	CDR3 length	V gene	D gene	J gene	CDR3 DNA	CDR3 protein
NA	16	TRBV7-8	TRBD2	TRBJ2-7	TGTGCCAGCAGCTTAGGACTAGCGGGAGCCTTGCACGAGCAGTACTTC	CASSLGLAGALHEQYF
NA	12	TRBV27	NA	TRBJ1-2	TGTGCCAGCAGTACAAGACAGGCCCAGATGACCTTC	CASSTRQAQMTF
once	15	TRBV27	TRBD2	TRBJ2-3	TGTGCCAGCAGTTTGACTAGCGGGAGCACAGATACGCAGTATTTT	CASSLTSGSTDTQYF
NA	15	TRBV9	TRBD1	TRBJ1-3	TGTGCCAGCAGCTTAGGACAGGACCCTGGAAACACCATATATTTT	CASSLGQDPGNTIYF
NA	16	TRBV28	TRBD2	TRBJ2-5	TGTGCCAGCAGCCAAGCGGGACTAGCGGTCCAAGAGACCCAGTACTTC	CASSQAGLAVQETQYF
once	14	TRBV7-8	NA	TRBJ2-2	TGTGCCAGCAGCGTGAGGTCATACACCGGGGAGCTGTTTTTT	CASSVRSYTGELFF
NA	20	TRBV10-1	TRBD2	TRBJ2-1	TGCGCCAGCACCTATTCGAAGGGACTAGCGGACACGACTTCCTACAATGAGCAGTTCTTC	CASTYSKGLADTTSYNEQFF
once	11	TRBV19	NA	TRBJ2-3	TGTGCCAGTACCCCCGGAGATACGCAGTATTTT	CASTPGDTQYF
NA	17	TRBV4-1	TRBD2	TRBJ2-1	TGCGCCAGCAGCCAAGGGGGTCTAGCGGGAGACTACAATGAGCAGTTCTTC	CASSQGGLAGDYNEQFF
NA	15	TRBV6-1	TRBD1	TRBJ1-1	TGTGCCAGCAGTGAACAACAGGGGGCGCAGTCTGAAGCTTTCTTT	CASSEQQGAQSEAFF
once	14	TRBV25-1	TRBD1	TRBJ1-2	TGTGCCAGCAGAGAGACAGGGGGCTTAGATGGCTACACCTTC	CASRETGGLDGYTF
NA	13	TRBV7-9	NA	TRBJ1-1	TGTGCCAGCAGCTGGGAGGGTCCCACTGAAGCTTTCTTT	CASSWEGPTEAFF
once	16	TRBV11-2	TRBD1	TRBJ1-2	TGTGCCAGCAGCTTAGGGGGGACAGGGGGCATCTATGGCTACACCTTC	CASSLGGTGGIYGYTF
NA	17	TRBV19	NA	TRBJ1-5	TGTGCCAGTCTCCTGGACAGCCGAGGTTATAGCAATCAGCCCCAGCATTTT	CASLLDSRGYSNQPQHF
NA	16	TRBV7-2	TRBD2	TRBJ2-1	TGTGCCAGCAGCTTAAGACTAGCGGGAGGATACGCTGAGCAGTTCTTC	CASSLRLAGGYAEQFF
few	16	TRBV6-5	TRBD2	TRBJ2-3	TGTGCCAGCAGTTACGGCACTAGCGGGGAGTCGGATACGCAGTATTTT	CASSYGTSGESDTQYF
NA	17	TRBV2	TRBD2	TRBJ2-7	TGTGCCAGCAGTGAAGCACTAGCGGGGGAGGAGGGCCACGAGCAGTACTTC	CASSEALAGEEGHEQYF
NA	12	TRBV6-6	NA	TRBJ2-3	TGTGCCAGCAGTTACGCGCCAGATACGCAGTATTTT	CASSYAPDTQYF
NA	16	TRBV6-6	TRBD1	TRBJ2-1	TGTGCCAGCACTGGAAAGGGGGGACAGGGGGATCATGAGCAGTTCTTC	CASTGKGGQGDHEQFF
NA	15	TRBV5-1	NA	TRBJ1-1	TGCGCCAGCAAGAGCTTGAGATCGGGGGACACTGAAGCTTTCTTT	CASKSLRSGDTEAFF
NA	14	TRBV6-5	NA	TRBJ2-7	TGTGCCAGCAGTTACTCCGGTTGGGGTGACGAGCAGTACTTC	CASSYSGWGDEQYF
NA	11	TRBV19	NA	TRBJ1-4	TGTGCCAGTAGTATCGGCGGAAAACTGTTTTTT	CASSIGGKLFF
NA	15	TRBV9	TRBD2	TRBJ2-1	TGTGCCAGCAGCCCCCGACTAGCGGGAGTGGCTGAGCAGTTCTTC	CASSPRLAGVAEQFF
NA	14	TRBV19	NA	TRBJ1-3	TGTGCCAGTCGCCCTACCGGGAGAAGAAACACCATATATTTT	CASRPTGRRNTIYF
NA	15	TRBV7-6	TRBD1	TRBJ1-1	TGTGCCAGCAGCTTAGGGCCAGGGGGGTACACTGAAGCTTTCTTT	CASSLGPGGYTEAFF
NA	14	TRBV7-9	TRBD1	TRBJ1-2	TGTGCCAGCAGCTCGGACAGGGGAAGGGGAGGCTACACCTTC	CASSSDRGRGGYTF
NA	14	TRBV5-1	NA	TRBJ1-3	TGCGCCAGCAGCTTGGGCAACTCTGGAAACACCATATATTTT	CASSLGNSGNTIYF
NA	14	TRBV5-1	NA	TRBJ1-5	TGCGCCAGCAGCTTCGTGGGGGGGGATCAGCCCCAGCATTTT	CASSFVGGDQPQHF
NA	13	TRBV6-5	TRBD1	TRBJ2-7	TGTGCCAGCAGTCTACGACAGGGCTACGAGCAGTACTTC	CASSLRQGYEQYF
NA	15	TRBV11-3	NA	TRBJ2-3	TGTGCCAGCAGCCCCGGCGGGGATTACACAGATACGCAGTATTTT	CASSPGGDYTDTQYF
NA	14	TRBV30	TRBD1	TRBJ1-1	TGTGCCTGGATTTGGGACAGGCTCATGGGGGAAGCTTTCTTT	CAWIWDRLMGEAFF
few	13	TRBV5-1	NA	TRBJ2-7	TGCGCCAGCAGTTTCCCCGGGAACTACGAGCAGTACTTC	CASSFPGNYEQYF
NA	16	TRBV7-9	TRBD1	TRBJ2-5	TGTGCCAGCAGCCCACTAATCGGGACAGGGGCAGAGACCCAGTACTTC	CASSPLIGTGAETQYF
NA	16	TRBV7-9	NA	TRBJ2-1	TGTGCCAGCAGCTTAGCTCTAGGGCTAGCTGGAAATGAGCAGTTCTTC	CASSLALGLAGNEQFF
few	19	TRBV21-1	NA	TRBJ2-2	TGTGCCAGCAGCAAAAAAGGGCTGAATGGGACAGGGGCGACCGGGGAGCTGTTTTTT	CASSKKGLNGTGATGELFF
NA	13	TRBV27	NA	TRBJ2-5	TGTGCCAGCAGGAGGCCGGGTTCAGAGACCCAGTACTTC	CASRRPGSETQYF
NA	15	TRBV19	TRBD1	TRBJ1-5	TGTGCCAGTAGCTTTGGGACAGGCCTCAATCAGCCCCAGCATTTT	CASSFGTGLNQPQHF
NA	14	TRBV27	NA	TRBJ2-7	TGTGCCAGCAGTCCCAGGGACTCCCGTGACGAGCAGTACTTC	CASSPRDSRDEQYF
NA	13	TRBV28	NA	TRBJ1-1	TGTGCCAGCAGTACTTTTTTCGACACTGAAGCTTTCTTT	CASSTFFDTEAFF
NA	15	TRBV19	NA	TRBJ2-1	TGTGCCAGTAGTCCCGACAGTTTCGAGGACAATGAGCAGTTCTTC	CASSPDSFEDNEQFF
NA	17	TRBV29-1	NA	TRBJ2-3	TGCAGCGTTGAAGCTGGCGTAGGGTGGGGGGAGACAGATACGCAGTATTTT	CSVEAGVGWGETDTQYF
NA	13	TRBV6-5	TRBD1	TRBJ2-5	TGTGCCAGCAGTTTACAGGGGGGAGAGACCCAGTACTTC	CASSLQGGETQYF
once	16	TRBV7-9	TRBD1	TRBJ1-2	TGTGCCAGCAGCTTAAGGCCGGGACAGGGGTTATATGGCTACACCTTC	CASSLRPGQGLYGYTF
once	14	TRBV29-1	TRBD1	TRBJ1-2	TGCAGCGTTGAGCAGGACAGGGTCGGCTATGGCTACACCTTC	CSVEQDRVGYGYTF
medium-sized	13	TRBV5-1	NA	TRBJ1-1	TGCGCCAGCAGCTTGATGCAGGACACTGAAGCTTTCTTT	CASSLMQDTEAFF
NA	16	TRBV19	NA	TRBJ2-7	TGTGCCAGTAGTATAGATTGGGGCAGTACTGGGAACGAGCAGTACTTC	CASSIDWGSTGNEQYF
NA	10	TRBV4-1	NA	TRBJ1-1	TGCGCCAGCAGGGGTACTGAAGCTTTCTTT	CASRGTEAFF